The 11 T cell receptor beta chains given below trace back to one sample, sequenced in a study of T cells in women clearing cervical HPV infection. Data came from immunoSEQ multiplex PCR; TCRdb stores just in-frame clones and leaves some out. Found here are tens of thousands of clones; the top ten clones hold about 5%. Input material: blood buffy coat. All receptors come from a woman aged 18 to 75 with a cervical HPV16 infection that either progressed to CIN3+ or cleared (not recorded which).

As regards this clone: The read gets to within 3 residues of the CDR3 end, and the germline J gene fills in the rest. This sequence joins TRBV2 and TRBJ2-2, with D unclear. The V end lost 2 bases, the J end lost 1 base, and 11 bases lay between the germline ends. CDR1 SNHLY and CDR2 FYNNEI come from the germline V gene. This CDR3 comprises 16 residues. The chain's CDR3 is CASSENTGLNTGELFF. The part of the CDR3 DNA that was read is TGTGCCAGCAGTGAAAACACCGGGTTGAACACCGGGGAG.

In regard to this clone: With the read ending 3 residues before the CDR3 end, the germline J gene is used to fill in that end. The rearrangement joins TRBV6-4 to TRBJ2-7, with 9 bases lining up with TRBD1. The germline V gene has CDR1 MRHNA and CDR2 SNTAGT. This CDR3 comprises 15 residues. The ends lost 0 bases at V and 5 bases at J; junction bases unmatched: 5. CDR3 bases read: TGTGCCAGCAGTGACTCGAGGGACAGGGACCACGAG. This sequence encodes CASSDSRDRDHE. The full CDR3 protein is CASSDSRDRDHEQYF.

Regarding this clone: The read halts 3 residues ahead of the CDR3 end, with the missing end drawn from the germline J gene. The rearrangement joins TRBV23-1 to TRBJ1-4, with D maybe TRBD1 (6 bases). TRBV23-1 is an ORF, and what it does is uncertain. The CDR3 contains 16 residues. The part of the CDR3 DNA that was read is TGCGCCAGCAGTCAATCGGAGCAGGGGACGATTTCACCA. Its translation is CASSQSEQGTISP. From start to end, the CDR3 is CASSQSEQGTISPLFF.

About this clone itself: The sequence runs out 3 residues before the end of the CDR3; the remainder is reconstructed from the germline J gene. The V gene is TRBV7-6, the J gene TRBJ2-7; 9 bases match TRBD1. Germline CDR1 reads SGHVS; CDR2 reads FNYEAQ. Trimming removed 5 bases from V and 2 bases from J; junction bases left unmatched: 10. This CDR3 comprises 16 residues. Incomplete CDR3 DNA: TGTGCCAGCAGCCCGGCTCGGGGACAGGGAACCTACGAG. Its translation: CASSPARGQGTYE. The entire CDR3 is CASSPARGQGTYEQYF.

A remark on this clone: The read ends 3 residues early relative to the CDR3; the germline J gene fills the gap. This rearrangement joins TRBV2 to TRBJ2-3, with 7 bases matching TRBD1. Germline V gene sequence: CDR1 SNHLY, CDR2 FYNNEI. The CDR3 sequence is 14 residues long. The covered CDR3 bases are TGTGCCAGCAGATACGGACAGGTACAAGAGACG. Encoded protein: CASRYGQVQET. The whole CDR3 protein reads CASRYGQVQETQYF.

In the case of this clone: The read gets to within 3 residues of the CDR3 end, and the germline J gene fills in the rest. This chain connects TRBV20-1 to TRBJ2-1, with TRBD2 matching over 13 bases. The V gene's germline CDR1 is DFQATT and CDR2 SNEGSKA (reference sequence). With V trimmed by 5 bases and J by 0 bases, 4 bases remained unmatched. The CDR3 contains 16 residues. The CDR3 sequence: CSAETSGGGSYNEQFF. The DNA read from the CDR3 is TGCAGTGCTGAAACTAGCGGGGGGGGCTCCTACAATGAG.

About this clone itself: With the read ending 3 residues before the CDR3 end, the germline J gene is used to fill in that end. This chain joins TRBV7-2 and TRBJ1-2; D is undetermined. Germline V gene lookup returns CDR1 SGHTA and CDR2 FQGNSA. The CDR3 spans 13 residues. V was clipped by 5 bases and J by 0 bases, with 7 bases between them. CDR3 DNA (partial): TGTGCCAGCAGCCCTGACTCTAACTATGGC. Its protein is CASSPDSNYG. In full, the CDR3 is CASSPDSNYGYTF.

With regard to this clone: The sequenced fragment ends 3 residues before the CDR3 boundary, so the rest is inferred from the germline J gene. This rearrangement joins TRBV7-2 to TRBJ2-5, with D uncertain. The germline V and J ends were trimmed by 4 bases and 1 base, with 10 bases remaining between them. This CDR3 is built from 14 residues. Looked up from germline, CDR1 is SGHTA and CDR2 is FQGNSA. The sequenced part of the CDR3 DNA is TGTGCCAGCAGCTCGCCAGGTCTCCAAGAGACC. Protein sequence: CASSSPGLQET. The CDR3 in full is CASSSPGLQETQYF.

In the case of this clone: The sequence runs out 3 residues before the end of the CDR3; the remainder is reconstructed from the germline J gene. The chain employs TRBV30 and TRBJ1-1, with D perhaps TRBD1 (6 bases). There are 15 residues in the CDR3. V was clipped by 6 bases and J by 1 base, with 18 bases between them. Germline V CDR1 and CDR2: GTSNPN, SVGIG (reference sequence). The sequenced part of the CDR3 DNA is TGTGCCTGCCCAATTAGGAGACAGGCGAACACTGAA. It encodes CACPIRRQANTE. The whole CDR3 sequence is CACPIRRQANTEAFF.

Regarding this clone: The read falls 3 residues short of the CDR3 end, and the missing part is taken from the germline J gene. The J gene is TRBJ1-2, the V gene TRBV30; 8 positions agree with TRBD1. Germline CDR1 is GTSNPN and CDR2 is SVGIG (reference sequence). The CDR3 totals 13 residues. The sequenced part of the CDR3 DNA is TGTGCCTGGGTCCAGGGGGCCTACAATGAC. It translates to CAWVQGAYND. The complete CDR3 sequence is CAWVQGAYNDYTF. Full variable domain (remainder filled in from reference TRBV30 and TRBJ1-2): SQTIHQWPATLVQPVGSPLSLECTVEGTSNPNLYWYRQAAGRGLQLLFYSVGIGQISSEVPQNLSASRPQDRQFILSSKKLLLSDSGFYLCAWVQGAYNDYTFGSGTRLTVV.

About this clone itself: The read terminates 3 residues before the CDR3 end, so the remaining end is supplied by the germline J gene. V and J are TRBV30 and TRBJ2-3; D remains unclear. The CDR3 contains 11 residues. Germline lookup yields CDR1 GTSNPN and CDR2 SVGIG (reference sequence). The CDR3 spells CALRMVRAQYF. The part of the CDR3 DNA that was read is TGTGCCCTCCGAATGGTTAGGGCG.